This record concerns one T cell receptor beta chain sequence. What it recognizes is unknown. This record comes from a study of CD4+ T cells in melanoma. Germline-derived CDR1 and CDR2 are KGHSH and LQKENI. The CDR3 has 11 amino acids. Trimming shortened V by 5 bases and J by 4 bases, and 5 bases separated the two germline ends. The data were produced by immunoSEQ multiplex PCR, yet TCRdb's version contains in-frame clones alone and is incomplete. Of about 140,000 clones listed, about nine tenths were seen once; the top ten hold more than 1.5%. The study, taken as a whole, reports: Diverse differentiation states were reported for melanoma neoantigen-specific CD4+ T cells. CD8+ T cell, macrophage and B cell function reportedly correlated with neoantigen-specific CD4+ T cells.

The rearrangement uses TRBV18 and TRBJ2-5; the D is unclear. The sequence was collected from a human donor with melanoma. The CDR3 nucleotides read TGTGCCAGCTCAGCTACAGAGACCCAGTACTTC. It encodes CASSATETQYF.